This T cell receptor beta chain was observed in a study of OX40 agonist ivuxolimab in advanced cancers. Regarding the study as a whole: Low normalized T-cell clonal expansion was additionally recorded for some nonresponders. The average count of expanded clones was higher among CD8+ T cells than among CD4+. People who partly responded at 0.1-3.0 mg/kg had some of the least clonal expansion seen. In the expanded peripheral T cells, antigen specificity was never determined.

CDR1 and CDR2 from the germline V gene are ENHRY and SYGVKD. The CDR3 sequence is 13 residues long. V lost 7 bases to trimming and J lost 8 bases, with 17 bases between them. Comment on this clone: As yet, its antigen is unknown.

Data came from immunoSEQ multiplex PCR; TCRdb stores just in-frame clones and leaves some out. The sample shows 85,000 to 130,000 clones, 90% of them seen only once. The rearrangement uses TRBV10-3 and TRBJ1-2; the D is unclear. Sample: CD4+ or CD8+ T cells sorted from blood, taken in a trial of the OX40 agonist ivuxolimab. This clonotype originated in an adult with an advanced solid tumor such as melanoma, head and neck, liver or kidney cancer. DNA of the CDR3: TGTGCCATCACCCCGGGCCCACTCGGAGGCTACACCTTC. Protein: CAITPGPLGGYTF.